The T cell receptor (beta chain) under discussion was sequenced for a study of T cells in Graves' hyperthyroidism and ophthalmopathy (dated by TCRdb to the late 2010s). Turning to the overall study: Peripheral blood was collected at initial diagnosis, before any treatment. The roughly 91 discovery patients were randomly split 7:3 into training and test sets. Once sampling was done, hyperthyroidism patients were given methimazole at a starting dose of 30 mg daily, whereas ophthalmopathy patients were given high-dose intravenous methylprednisolone. The paper reports TCR Vbeta CDR3 sequencing of roughly 140 peripheral blood samples: approximately 41 ophthalmopathy, roughly 74 hyperthyroidism and some 17 progressor patients. TCR V-J signatures able to tell the groups apart were searched for in a discovery cohort of 90 to 100 patients, of whom more than 40 had Graves' ophthalmopathy and 57 had stable Graves' hyperthyroidism. In about six Graves' hyperthyroidism patients, the study also compared T-cell repertoires from thyroid tissue with T-cell repertoires from blood. An independent validation cohort of around 20 hyperthyroidism patients and roughly 16 patients who later progressed to ophthalmopathy tested prospective prediction of ophthalmopathy. Points the paper makes about the study in general: A model built on a 13 V-J signature distinguished ophthalmopathy from stable hyperthyroidism, reaching around 90% sensitivity and around 81% specificity in cross-validation and 80%/75% in testing. In validation, the model predicted progression to ophthalmopathy a median of about 5.9 months before onset, with roughly 68% sensitivity and 72.22% specificity. Most expanded thyroid clonotypes (frequency above 0.001) were also detected in blood, suggesting blood repertoires may reflect thyroid immune responses. Sample size was not statistically predetermined, and blinding of investigators to group allocation was not performed.

The TCR beta CDR3 regions were amplified from RNA transcripts. For the first round of RT-PCR on the TCR CDR3, the HTBI primer set was used together with the Qiagen OneStep RT-PCR kit. Libraries were constructed in a second round of multiplex PCR, after which size selection and purification were carried out. The libraries were sequenced on an Illumina HiSeq2000 using paired-end 100 bp reads. From the authors' description of their analysis: SOAPnuke was used to process the raw data, removing reads that contained adapters or uncalled bases, had a mean Phred below 15, or lacked an exact match to the constant primer or identifier. High-quality paired reads were merged using COPE v1.2.5, and each unique nucleotide sequence was defined as a clonotype. MiTCR v1.1 was used to align the clonotypes against IMGT TRBV, TRBD and TRBJ reference segments. The analysis included only V-J combinations with a frequency above 0.0001, which together covered about 99% of the repertoires. The TCS score was defined as F50 (clonal expansion) divided by E x V (chaos), with BLOSUM62-based TCRdist calculated between CDR3 peptides within each V-J. Welch's t-statistics and random forest reduced several hundred V-J features to around 14, which were used in a naive Bayes classifier (R e1071). The public reads were reprocessed in TCRdb via fastp at Q25 and MiXCR, keeping in-frame beta chains. Merged by CDR3 protein, the rows form single entries marked with the most common genes and DNA. These V and J calls originate from TCRdb's pipeline instead of the authors' own analysis. In all, the sample holds 550,000 to 800,000 distinct CDR3 sequences, and about 18% of those were seen once. The top ten clones comprise less than 20% of the sample.

There are many counts of this clonotype. Its antigen is currently not known. The sample holds no much larger clone one base away, and base qualities are not on file. Via the germline V gene (reference sequence), CDR1 is MNHEY and CDR2 SMNVEV. The CDR3 has 17 amino acids, counting the end cysteine and phenylalanine. The only DNA kept is the CDR3, 51 bases in frame from the first base. Ends trimmed: V by 4 bases, J by 0 bases; bases unmatched to a gene: 8. Stable Graves' hyperthyroidism was defined as no progression to ophthalmopathy during 18 months of follow-up. Hyperthyroidism patients were newly diagnosed, with disease duration under 2 months, and aged 18 to 65 years. The study excluded patients with uncontrolled infections, other autoimmune diseases, pregnancy or lactation. Diagnoses relied on clinical symptoms, serum thyroxine and TRAb, thyroid ultrasound and orbital computed tomography. Ficoll-Paque density gradient centrifugation was used to isolate PBMCs from approximately 11 ml of fresh peripheral blood. Trizol reagent was used to extract total RNA, and RNA quality was then checked on an Agilent 2100 Bioanalyzer.

In this chain, TRBV27 is recombined with TRBJ1-5; 8 nucleotides in the junction match TRBD1. The sample was blood. The clonotype was recovered from a man aged 50-60 years with Graves' hyperthyroidism. The CDR3 region has the sequence CASSSGTGVYSNQPQHF. The sequenced DNA: TGTGCCAGCAGTTCAGGGACAGGAGTATATAGCAATCAGCCCCAGCATTTT.